This TCR beta chain was retrieved from a study of technical replicates of blood from several donors. Germline CDR1 reads LGHNA; CDR2 reads YNFKEQ. This CDR3 contains 17 residues. Trimming at V came to 3 bases and at J to 0 bases, leaving 5 bases not matched to a gene. Method: immunoSEQ multiplex PCR; TCRdb's copy keeps in-frame clones and lacks some. This sample yields tens of thousands of clones, of which roughly 94% are seen a single time; less than 0.35% belongs to the top ten. This receptor was obtained from a human donor in good health. Specimen: T cells isolated from PBMCs. The genes are TRBV4-2 and TRBJ2-3; 11 bases map to TRBD2. The CDR3 DNA is TGTGCCAGCAGCCAGCTGGGACTAGCGGAAAGCACAGATACGCAGTATTTT. It translates to CASSQLGLAESTDTQYF.